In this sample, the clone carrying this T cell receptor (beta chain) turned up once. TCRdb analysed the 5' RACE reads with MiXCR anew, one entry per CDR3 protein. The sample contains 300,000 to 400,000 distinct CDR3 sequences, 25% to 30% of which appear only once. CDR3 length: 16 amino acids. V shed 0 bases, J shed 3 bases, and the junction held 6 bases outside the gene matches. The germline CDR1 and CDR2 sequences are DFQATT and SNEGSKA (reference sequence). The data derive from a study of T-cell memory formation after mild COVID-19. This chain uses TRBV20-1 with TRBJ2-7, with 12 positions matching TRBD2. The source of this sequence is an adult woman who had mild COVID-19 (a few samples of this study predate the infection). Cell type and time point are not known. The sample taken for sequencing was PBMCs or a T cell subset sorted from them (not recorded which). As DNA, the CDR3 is TGCAGTGCTAGAGATACGACTAGCGGGGGAGGCTACGAGCAGTACTTC. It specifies CSARDTTSGGGYEQYF.